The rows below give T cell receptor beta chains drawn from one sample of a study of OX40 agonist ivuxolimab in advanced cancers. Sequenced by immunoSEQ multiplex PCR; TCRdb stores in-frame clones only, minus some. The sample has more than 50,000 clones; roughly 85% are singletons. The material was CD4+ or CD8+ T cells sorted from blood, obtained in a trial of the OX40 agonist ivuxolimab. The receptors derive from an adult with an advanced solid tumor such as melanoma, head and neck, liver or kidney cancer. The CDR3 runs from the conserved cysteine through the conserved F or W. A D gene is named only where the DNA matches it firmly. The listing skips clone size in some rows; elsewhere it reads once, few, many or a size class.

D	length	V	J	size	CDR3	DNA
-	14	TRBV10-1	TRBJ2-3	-	CASSERTGTDTQYF	TGCGCCAGCAGTGAGCGAACCGGCACAGATACGCAGTATTTT
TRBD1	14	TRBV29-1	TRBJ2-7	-	CSVEGRAGGYEQYF	TGCAGCGTTGAAGGAAGGGCAGGGGGCTACGAGCAGTACTTC
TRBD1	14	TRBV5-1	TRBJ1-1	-	CASRTGTANTEAFF	TGCGCCAGCAGGACCGGGACAGCGAACACTGAAGCTTTCTTT
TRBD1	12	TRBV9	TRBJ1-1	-	CASSVVGGKTFF	TGTGCCAGCAGCGTGGTAGGGGGCAAAACTTTCTTT
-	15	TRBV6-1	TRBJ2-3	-	CASSERWAATDTQYF	TGTGCCAGCAGTGAGAGATGGGCAGCGACAGATACGCAGTATTTT
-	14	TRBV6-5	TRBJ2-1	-	CASKRLSSYNEQFF	TGTGCCAGCAAGCGCCTCAGCTCCTACAATGAGCAGTTCTTC
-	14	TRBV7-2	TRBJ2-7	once	CASTTRAGRYEQYF	TGTGCCAGCACTACCCGGGCAGGGCGGTACGAGCAGTACTTC
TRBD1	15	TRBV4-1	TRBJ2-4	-	CASSQLDRDINIQYF	TGCGCCAGCAGCCAATTGGACAGGGATATAAACATTCAGTACTTC
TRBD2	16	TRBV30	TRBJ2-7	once	CAWRDQTSGLSYEQYF	TGTGCCTGGAGGGATCAGACTAGCGGCCTATCCTACGAGCAGTACTTC
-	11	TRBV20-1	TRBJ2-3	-	CSATKQDTQYF	TGCAGTGCTACTAAACAGGATACGCAGTATTTT
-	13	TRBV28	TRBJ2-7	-	CASSLIGPREQYF	TGTGCCAGCAGTTTAATCGGGCCGCGCGAGCAGTACTTC
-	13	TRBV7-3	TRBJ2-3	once	CASSRDHTDTQYF	TGTGCCAGCAGCCGGGACCACACAGATACGCAGTATTTT
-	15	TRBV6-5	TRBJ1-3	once	CASKRSAHSGNTIYF	TGTGCCAGCAAACGGTCGGCTCACTCTGGAAACACCATATATTTT
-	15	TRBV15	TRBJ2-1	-	CATSQGASGYNEQFF	TGTGCCACCAGCCAGGGGGCTAGCGGGTACAATGAGCAGTTCTTC
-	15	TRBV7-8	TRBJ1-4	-	CASSLAGDTNEKLFF	TGTGCCAGCAGCTTGGCAGGGGATACTAATGAAAAACTGTTTTTT
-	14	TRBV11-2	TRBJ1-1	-	CASSLRRTNTEAFF	TGTGCCAGCAGCTTGCGAAGGACGAACACTGAAGCTTTCTTT
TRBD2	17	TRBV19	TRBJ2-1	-	CASRQRRTSGRISGQFF	TGTGCCAGTAGGCAAAGGAGGACTAGCGGGAGGATCTCGGGGCAGTTCTTC
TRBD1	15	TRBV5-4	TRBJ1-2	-	CASSFPGQGTGGYTF	TGTGCCAGCAGCTTCCCGGGACAGGGAACGGGTGGCTACACCTTC
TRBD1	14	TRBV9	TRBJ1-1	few	CASSVGTGSAEAFF	TGTGCCAGCAGCGTCGGGACAGGGTCCGCTGAAGCTTTCTTT
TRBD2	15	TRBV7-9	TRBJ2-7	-	CASSLSGVSSYEQYF	TGTGCCAGCAGCCTTAGCGGGGTGAGCTCCTACGAGCAGTACTTC
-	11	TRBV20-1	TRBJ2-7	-	CSASEGHEQYF	TGCAGTGCTAGCGAGGGCCACGAGCAGTACTTC
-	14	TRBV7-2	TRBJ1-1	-	CASSLLGVGTEAFF	TGTGCCAGCAGCTTATTGGGGGTAGGCACTGAAGCTTTCTTT
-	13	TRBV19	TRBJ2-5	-	CASSRAGQETQYF	TGTGCCAGTAGTAGGGCAGGGCAAGAGACCCAGTACTTC
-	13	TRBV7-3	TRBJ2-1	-	CASSLTSYNEQFF	TGTGCCAGCAGCTTAACTTCCTACAATGAGCAGTTCTTC
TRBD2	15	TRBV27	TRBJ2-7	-	CASSKGLAGTYEQYF	TGTGCCAGCAGTAAAGGACTAGCGGGGACCTACGAGCAGTACTTC
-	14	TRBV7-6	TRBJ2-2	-	CASSLAASTGELFF	TGTGCCAGCAGCTTAGCCGCTAGCACCGGGGAGCTGTTTTTT
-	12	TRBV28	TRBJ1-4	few	CASSPGAGKLFF	TGTGCCAGCAGCCCAGGGGCGGGAAAACTGTTTTTT
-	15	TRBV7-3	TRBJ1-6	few	CASSPGQSRNSPLHF	TGTGCCAGCAGCCCTGGACAGTCGAGGAATTCACCCCTCCACTTT
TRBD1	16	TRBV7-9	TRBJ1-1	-	CATLGGKDRGRLIAFF	TGTGCCACCCTTGGGGGGAAAGACAGGGGGCGCCTCATAGCTTTCTTT
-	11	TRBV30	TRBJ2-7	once	CAWSMPYEQYF	TGTGCCTGGAGTATGCCCTACGAGCAGTACTTC
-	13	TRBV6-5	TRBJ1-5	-	CASSSTGNQPQHF	TGTGCCAGCAGTTCCACAGGGAACCAGCCCCAGCATTTT
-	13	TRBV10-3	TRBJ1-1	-	CATTLNSNTEAFF	TGTGCCACGACGCTGAACAGCAACACTGAAGCTTTCTTT
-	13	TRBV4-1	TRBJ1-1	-	CASSQVIGPEAFF	TGCGCCAGCAGCCAAGTTATTGGCCCCGAAGCTTTCTTT
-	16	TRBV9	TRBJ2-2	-	CASSVVGTPFAGELFF	TGTGCCAGCAGCGTAGTCGGGACACCGTTCGCCGGGGAGCTGTTTTTT
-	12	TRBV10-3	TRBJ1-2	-	CAISEDDRGSAF	TGTGCCATCAGTGAAGATGATAGGGGCTCCGCCTTC
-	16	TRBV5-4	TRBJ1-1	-	CASSRRGSGENTEAFF	TGTGCCAGCAGCCGGAGAGGTAGCGGGGAGAACACTGAAGCTTTCTTT
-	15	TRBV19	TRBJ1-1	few	CASRPEARAVTEAFF	TGTGCCAGTAGGCCTGAGGCCAGGGCGGTTACTGAAGCTTTCTTT
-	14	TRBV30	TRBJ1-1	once	CAWRKQVPNTEAFF	TGTGCCTGGAGAAAACAGGTTCCGAACACTGAAGCTTTCTTT
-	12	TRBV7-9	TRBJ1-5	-	CASSLPPQPQHF	TGTGCCAGCAGCTTACCCCCTCAGCCCCAGCATTTT
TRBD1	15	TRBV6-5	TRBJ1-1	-	CASSSGTGGVTEAFF	TGTGCCAGCAGTTCGGGGACAGGGGGCGTCACTGAAGCTTTCTTT
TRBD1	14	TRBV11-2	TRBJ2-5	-	CASSFRDSIEAQYF	TGTGCCAGCAGCTTTAGGGACAGCATCGAGGCCCAGTACTTC
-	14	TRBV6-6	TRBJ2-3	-	CASSYDGGKDTQYF	TGTGCCAGCAGTTATGATGGAGGGAAAGATACGCAGTATTTT
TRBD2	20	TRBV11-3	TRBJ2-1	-	CASSSLNRWESGGSYNEQFF	TGTGCCAGCAGCTCCCTAAACCGATGGGAAAGCGGGGGCTCCTACAATGAGCAGTTCTTC
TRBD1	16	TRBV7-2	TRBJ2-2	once	CASSLSLGGGTGELFF	TGTGCCAGCAGCTTAAGTCTAGGGGGCGGCACCGGGGAGCTGTTTTTT
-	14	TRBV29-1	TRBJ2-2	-	CSVDVTGYTGELFF	TGCAGCGTTGATGTGACAGGCTACACCGGGGAGCTGTTTTTT
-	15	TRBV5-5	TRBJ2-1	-	CASSWGGVSYNEQFF	TGTGCCAGCAGCTGGGGGGGCGTTTCCTACAATGAGCAGTTCTTC
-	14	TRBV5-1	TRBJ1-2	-	CASSLGSGNYGYTF	TGCGCCAGCAGCTTAGGGTCAGGGAACTATGGCTACACCTTC
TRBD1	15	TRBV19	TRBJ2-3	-	CASSMGDRAADTQYF	TGTGCCAGTAGTATGGGGGACAGGGCCGCAGATACGCAGTATTTT
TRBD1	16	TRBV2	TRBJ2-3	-	CASRGTGRRNTDTQYF	TGTGCCAGCAGAGGGACAGGGCGGCGCAACACAGATACGCAGTATTTT